This T cell receptor beta chain came from a study of T cells in Graves' hyperthyroidism and ophthalmopathy. Using RNA transcripts as the source, TCR beta CDR3 regions were amplified. TCR CDR3 regions were first amplified by RT-PCR with HTBI primers. TCRdb re-called the multiplex PCR reads with MiXCR, one entry per CDR3 protein. The top ten clones hold 5% to 6.5% of a sample with roughly 380,000 distinct CDR3 sequences, roughly an eighth of them seen once. Germline assignment: CDR1 MRHNA and CDR2 SNTAGT. The V end was cut by 2 bases, the J end by 7 bases, with 12 bases between. CDR3 length: 15 residues. This clonotype was seen many times.

The rearrangement links TRBV6-4 to TRBJ1-6; tentative D call: TRBD1 (6 bases). Sequencing was performed on blood. The receptor was derived from a woman aged 18 to 35 with Graves' hyperthyroidism. CDR3 coding DNA: TGTGCCAGCAGTGACAATGCCGGGGGCAATTCACCCCTCCACTTT. It yields the protein CASSDNAGGNSPLHF.